This entry lists 15 T cell receptor beta chains sequenced from one sample in a study of T-cell memory formation after mild COVID-19. TCRdb re-called the 5' RACE reads through MiXCR, storing one row per CDR3 protein. Here the sample spans fewer than 400,000 distinct CDR3 sequences, 10% to 15% being singletons. The sequencing sample was made of PBMCs or a T cell subset sorted from them (not recorded which). The receptors shown here come from a man between 18 and 29 years old who had mild COVID-19 (a few samples of this study predate the infection). Cell type and time point are not known.

This clonotype was recorded a few times. The chain is built from TRBV4-1 and TRBJ1-1; D not certain. Germline values: CDR1 MGHRA, CDR2 YSYEKL. This CDR3 contains 20 residues. With 1 base removed from V and 3 bases from J, the gap between germline ends came to 27 bases. CDR3 region: CASSQVRILGREPSHTEAFF. CDR3 sequence (DNA): TGCGCCAGCAGCCAAGTTCGGATTTTGGGAAGGGAACCCTCCCACACTGAAGCTTTCTTT.

The V call is TRBV19, the J call TRBJ2-5; TRBD1 matches 7 bases. The germline V gene has CDR1 LNHDA and CDR2 SQIVND (reference sequence). The J segment lost 4 bases and the V segment lost 7 bases, leaving 12 bases of the junction unmatched. This CDR3 contains 15 residues. The DNA for the CDR3 is TGTGCCAGTACCCCCGGGACAGCCATAGGAGAGACCCAGTACTTC. It is translated as CASTPGTAIGETQYF.

This clonotype was observed a few times. DNA of the CDR3: TGTGCCATCAGGAATGATGGGTTGTCAGATACGCAGTATTTT. Amino acid sequence: CAIRNDGLSDTQYF. J is TRBJ2-3 and V is TRBV10-3; D gene ambiguous. Trimming removed 6 bases at V and 4 bases at J, with 14 bases between. The CDR3 has 14 residues. CDR1 is ENHRY and CDR2 is SYGVKD in the germline V gene.

In its sample, this clonotype was seen a few times. The J gene is TRBJ1-5, the V gene TRBV6-1, with 9 bases fitting TRBD1. The CDR3 runs to 15 residues. Germline assignment: CDR1 MNHNS and CDR2 SASEGT. Trimming at V came to 6 bases and at J to 7 bases, leaving 10 bases not matched to a gene. This CDR3 reads CASRAITGGGQPQHF. Here the CDR3 DNA reads TGTGCCAGCAGGGCTATAACAGGGGGCGGCCAGCCCCAGCATTTT.

The gene calls are TRBV7-9 and TRBJ1-1; unclear D gene. V gave up 3 bases and J gave up 7 bases, with 9 bases separating them. Germline assignment: CDR1 SEHNR and CDR2 FQNEAQ (reference sequence). This CDR3 comprises 12 residues. This CDR3 is CASSFGLIEAFF. CDR3 DNA sequence: TGTGCCAGCAGCTTCGGGCTTATTGAAGCTTTCTTT.

This clonotype was observed many times. This chain uses TRBV6-2 or TRBV6-3 with TRBJ2-7; D uncertain. This CDR3 comprises 13 residues. Per germline, CDR1 MNHEY and CDR2 SVGEGT. With 4 bases removed from V and 1 base from J, the gap between germline ends came to 8 bases. The CDR3 is CASSSPWSYEQYF. The CDR3 region has the DNA TGTGCCAGCAGTTCCCCTTGGTCCTACGAGCAGTACTTC.

The chain has TRBV6-2 or TRBV6-3 and TRBJ2-3; D ambiguous. V lost 8 bases to trimming and J lost 5 bases, with 8 bases between them. Germline V lookup: CDR1 MNHEY, CDR2 SVGEGT. The CDR3 runs 11 residues. CDR3 bases: TGTGCCAGCGGCGGTGGAGATACGCAGTATTTT. Translating gives CASGGGDTQYF.

V usage is TRBV5-1 and J usage is TRBJ2-5; D is unclear. Trimming shortened V by 0 bases and J by 5 bases, and 14 bases separated the two germline ends. CDR3 size: 15 residues. Germline V gene data show CDR1 as SGHRS and CDR2 as YFSETQ. The CDR3 DNA sequence: TGCGCCAGCAGCTTGGTGGGCAGAGTCAGGGAGACCCAGTACTTC. This gives the protein CASSLVGRVRETQYF.

This clonotype was counted between two and nine times. The chain combines TRBV28 with TRBJ2-7; TRBD2 might be the D (5 bases). V lost 6 bases, J lost 2 bases, and 11 bases lay in between. The CDR3 consists of 13 residues. Germline CDR1 MDHEN, CDR2 SYDVKM. For the CDR3, the DNA is TGTGCCAGCAGAGCGGAAACAACCTACGAGCAGTACTTC. Residues: CASRAETTYEQYF.

This clonotype was recorded many times. This chain joins TRBV20-1 and TRBJ2-2, with 10 bases fitting TRBD1. Germline V gene sequence: CDR1 DFQATT, CDR2 SNEGSKA (reference sequence). CDR3 length equals 17 residues. V shed 0 bases, J shed 5 bases, and the junction held 9 bases outside the gene matches. CDR3 protein: CSARDRVGTGVTGELFF. CDR3 in DNA: TGCAGTGCTAGAGATCGGGTCGGGACAGGGGTGACCGGGGAGCTGTTTTTT.

This clonotype was counted ten times or more. The chain joins TRBV12-3 or TRBV12-4 to TRBJ1-5, with unresolved D. V was pared by 6 bases and J by 0 bases, with 6 bases between. The CDR3 runs to 13 residues. CDR3 nucleotide sequence: TGTGCCAGCAGCCACGGTAGCAATCAGCCCCAGCATTTT. Its translation is CASSHGSNQPQHF.

This clonotype was found a few times. The chain links TRBV20-1 to TRBJ1-1; D is unclear. The germline V gene encodes CDR1 DFQATT and CDR2 SNEGSKA (reference sequence). V was pared by 4 bases and J by 3 bases, with 9 bases between. The CDR3 is made up of 12 amino acids. The CDR3, as DNA: TGCAGTGCTATGGTTGGCCACACTGAAGCTTTCTTT. It specifies CSAMVGHTEAFF.

This clonotype was recorded at least ten times. The chain uses TRBV7-9 and TRBJ1-1; D is undetermined. The V end lost 7 bases, the J end lost 1 base, and 10 bases lay between the germline ends. Germline CDR1 SEHNR, CDR2 FQNEAQ (reference sequence). The CDR3 consists of 13 residues. The CDR3 DNA sequence: TGTGCCAGCATAGTGGCAGGGAACACTGAAGCTTTCTTT. This sequence encodes CASIVAGNTEAFF.

This chain links TRBV10-3 with TRBJ2-2; perhaps TRBD1 as D (5 bases). V gave up 0 bases and J gave up 4 bases, with 6 bases separating them. CDR1 is ENHRY, CDR2 SYGVKD, per germline. The CDR3 sequence is 14 residues long. The CDR3 is CAISESGATGELFF. CDR3 DNA: TGTGCCATCAGTGAGTCAGGGGCCACCGGGGAGCTGTTTTTT.

The gene calls are TRBV7-9 and TRBJ1-5; D is unresolved. Per the germline V gene, CDR1 is SEHNR and CDR2 is FQNEAQ (reference sequence). V was pared by 5 bases and J by 4 bases, with 9 bases between. This CDR3 is built from 13 residues. CDR3 region: CASSHAENQPQHF. The DNA of the CDR3 is TGTGCCAGCAGCCACGCCGAGAATCAGCCCCAGCATTTT.